This T cell receptor beta chain comes out of a study of metastatic and nonmetastatic thyroid tumors. Study in general: Both malignant and benign thyroid patients supplied peripheral blood and tumor or nodule tissue samples, across which the repertoires of these patients were then compared. Study conclusions and caveats: TCR beta diversity was reportedly significantly higher in malignant thyroid tumors than benign nodules, in blood and tumor.

The CDR3 totals 14 residues. The ends lost 5 bases at V and 5 bases at J; junction bases unmatched: 10. Germline V gene data show CDR1 as DFQATT and CDR2 as SNEGSKA (reference sequence). TCRdb re-called the PCR reads through MiXCR. The data hold about 21,000 clones, with 15% to 20% observed a single time. Thyroid surgery was preceded by no treatment in any patient. This clone was picked up many times. No antigen is known for it. Sequencing was done on a sample of blood. The chain couples TRBV20-1 to TRBJ2-5; 8 nucleotides match TRBD2. The clonotype was recovered from a male donor with papillary thyroid cancer or a benign thyroid nodule (not recorded which). Some clones in this sample may be carry-over from other donors' samples. The CDR3 DNA reads as TGCAGTGCTTCCCCCGGGACTAGATTGGAGACCCAGTACTTC. Translated, it gives CSASPGTRLETQYF.